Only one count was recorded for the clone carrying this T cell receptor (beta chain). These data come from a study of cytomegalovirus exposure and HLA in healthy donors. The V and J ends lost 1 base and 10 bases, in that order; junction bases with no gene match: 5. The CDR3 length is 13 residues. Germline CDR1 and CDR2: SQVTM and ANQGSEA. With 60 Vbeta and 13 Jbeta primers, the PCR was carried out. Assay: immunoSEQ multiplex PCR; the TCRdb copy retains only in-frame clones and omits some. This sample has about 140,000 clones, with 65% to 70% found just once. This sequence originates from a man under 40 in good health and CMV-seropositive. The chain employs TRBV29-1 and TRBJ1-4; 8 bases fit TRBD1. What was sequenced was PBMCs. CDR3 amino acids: CSVEVQGAGKLFF. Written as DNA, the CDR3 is TGCAGCGTTGAAGTTCAGGGGGCTGGAAAACTGTTTTTT.